Listed below are T cell receptor beta chains from one sample, sequenced in a study of T cells in Graves' hyperthyroidism and ophthalmopathy. A single record per CDR3 protein comes from TCRdb applying MiXCR to the multiplex PCR reads. The sample lists around 300,000 distinct CDR3 sequences; about 15% were seen once. What was sequenced was blood. The receptors stem from a young woman with Graves' hyperthyroidism. CDR3s leave out the opening cysteine and the closing phenylalanine or tryptophan. Fields, in order: J gene, D gene, V gene, CDR3 protein. A D gene is named only where the DNA matches it firmly.

TRBJ1-3 NA TRBV7-2 ASSPWANDGNTIY
TRBJ2-1 NA TRBV6-1 ASSRGTSYNEQF
TRBJ1-6 NA TRBV28 ASSFRHSPLH
TRBJ1-2 NA TRBV10-2 ATGSDSVAYGYT
TRBJ2-2 TRBD1 TRBV12-3/TRBV12-4 ASSDPGTAGELF
TRBJ2-6 NA TRBV2 ASSLVAGGAVGNVLT
TRBJ2-1 TRBD2 TRBV19 ASSTRVSGSAYNEQF
TRBJ2-2 NA TRBV28 AIQGHNTGELF
TRBJ2-1 TRBD2 TRBV20-1 SAKGLAGVGSYNEQF
TRBJ1-1 NA TRBV14 ASSQDGGWGYGEAF
TRBJ1-6 NA TRBV6-1 ASSETGYSYNSPLH
TRBJ1-5 TRBD1 TRBV12-3/TRBV12-4 ASSPGQGGYSNQPQH
TRBJ2-5 TRBD2 TRBV12-3/TRBV12-4 ASSRLASRETQY
TRBJ1-6 TRBD1 TRBV20-1 SAEAPWAGTGGSPLH
TRBJ2-5 TRBD2 TRBV28 ASSLALFLAGEETQY
TRBJ2-1 NA TRBV27 ASRPSGTPHNEQF
TRBJ2-6 NA TRBV9 ASSPYADSYGALSGANVLT
TRBJ2-6 TRBD1 TRBV3-1 ASSENFGTALFSGANVLT
TRBJ1-1 NA TRBV7-9 ASSLSGATEAF
TRBJ1-2 NA TRBV29-1 SAASQAGYGYT
TRBJ1-1 NA TRBV9 ASSVEGGSTEAF
TRBJ2-1 NA TRBV6-5 ASSYSAGSYNEQF
TRBJ2-2 TRBD2 TRBV3-1 ASSQERDYYTGELF